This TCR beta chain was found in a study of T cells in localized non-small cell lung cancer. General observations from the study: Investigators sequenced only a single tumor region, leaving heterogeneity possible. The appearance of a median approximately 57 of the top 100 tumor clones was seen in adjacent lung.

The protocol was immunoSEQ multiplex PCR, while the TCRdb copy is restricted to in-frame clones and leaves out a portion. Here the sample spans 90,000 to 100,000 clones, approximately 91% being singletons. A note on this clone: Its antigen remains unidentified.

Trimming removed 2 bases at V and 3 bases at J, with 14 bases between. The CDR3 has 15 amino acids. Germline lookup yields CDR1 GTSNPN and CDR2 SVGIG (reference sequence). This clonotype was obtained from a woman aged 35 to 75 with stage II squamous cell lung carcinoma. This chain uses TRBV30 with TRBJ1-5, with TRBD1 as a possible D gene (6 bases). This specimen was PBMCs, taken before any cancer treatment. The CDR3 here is CAWSKGTYVNQPQHF. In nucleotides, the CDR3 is TGTGCCTGGAGTAAGGGGACATATGTCAATCAGCCCCAGCATTTT.